The rows below give T cell receptor beta chains drawn from one sample of a study of T cell changes during pregnancy in multiple sclerosis. Data came from immunoSEQ multiplex PCR; TCRdb stores just in-frame clones and leaves some out. The table records tens of thousands of clones, 80% to 95% of them present only once. The material sequenced was peripheral blood. Every receptor here comes from a female donor with multiple sclerosis, enrolled in a pregnancy study. Both conserved end residues are part of each CDR3. The order of the fields is D gene, V gene, J gene, clone size, CDR3 protein, CDR3 DNA. D genes are given only for firm matches. Part of the rows lack a size; the others show once, few, many or a class for expanded clones.

D gene: .
V gene: TRBV10-2
J gene: TRBJ1-5
clone size: .
CDR3 protein: CASSDPPNQPQHF
CDR3 DNA: TGCGCCAGCAGTGACCCTCCTAATCAGCCCCAGCATTTT

D gene: TRBD2
V gene: TRBV27
J gene: TRBJ2-7
clone size: .
CDR3 protein: CASSLVSGSPYEQYF
CDR3 DNA: TGTGCCAGCAGTTTGGTTAGCGGGAGCCCCTACGAGCAGTACTTC

D gene: TRBD2
V gene: TRBV29-1
J gene: TRBJ2-1
clone size: .
CDR3 protein: CSAAGLAGGSSYNEQFF
CDR3 DNA: TGCAGCGCTGCGGGACTAGCGGGAGGGAGCTCCTACAATGAGCAGTTCTTC

D gene: .
V gene: TRBV6-6
J gene: TRBJ1-5
clone size: .
CDR3 protein: CASSYEGQRYQPQHF
CDR3 DNA: TGTGCCAGCAGTTATGAGGGGCAAAGATATCAGCCCCAGCATTTT

D gene: .
V gene: TRBV6-1
J gene: TRBJ1-4
clone size: .
CDR3 protein: CASSDDRGANEKLFF
CDR3 DNA: TGTGCCAGCAGTGACGACCGGGGCGCGAATGAAAAACTGTTTTTT

D gene: .
V gene: TRBV9
J gene: TRBJ2-1
clone size: once
CDR3 protein: CASSGPSSSYNEQFF
CDR3 DNA: TGTGCCAGCAGCGGCCCCTCGAGCTCCTACAATGAGCAGTTCTTC

D gene: .
V gene: TRBV5-5
J gene: TRBJ2-7
clone size: .
CDR3 protein: CASSLAQYSGSYEQYF
CDR3 DNA: TGTGCCAGCAGCTTGGCCCAATACAGCGGCTCCTACGAGCAGTACTTC

D gene: TRBD2
V gene: TRBV6-4
J gene: TRBJ2-1
clone size: few
CDR3 protein: CASSAGTSGDNEQFF
CDR3 DNA: TGTGCCAGCAGCGCCGGGACTAGCGGGGACAATGAGCAGTTCTTC

D gene: TRBD2
V gene: TRBV19
J gene: TRBJ2-1
clone size: .
CDR3 protein: CASSSGLEISNEQFF
CDR3 DNA: TGTGCCAGTAGTTCCGGACTAGAGATCTCCAATGAGCAGTTCTTC

D gene: .
V gene: TRBV30
J gene: TRBJ2-7
clone size: .
CDR3 protein: CAAKSGTSRPYEQYF
CDR3 DNA: TGTGCCGCAAAAAGTGGAACTAGCCGGCCCTACGAGCAGTACTTC

D gene: TRBD1
V gene: TRBV6-1
J gene: TRBJ1-2
clone size: .
CDR3 protein: CASSDPGGEFGGYTF
CDR3 DNA: TGTGCCAGCAGTGATCCAGGGGGCGAATTCGGAGGCTACACCTTC

D gene: .
V gene: TRBV29-1
J gene: TRBJ2-3
clone size: .
CDR3 protein: CSVEGLTDTQYF
CDR3 DNA: TGCAGCGTTGAAGGGCTCACAGATACGCAGTATTTT

D gene: .
V gene: TRBV2
J gene: TRBJ1-4
clone size: .
CDR3 protein: CASSGVNSLGKLFF
CDR3 DNA: TGTGCCAGCAGTGGGGTAAACTCTCTCGGAAAACTGTTTTTT

D gene: .
V gene: TRBV30
J gene: TRBJ2-7
clone size: .
CDR3 protein: CAWAMWGAFEQYF
CDR3 DNA: TGTGCCTGGGCAATGTGGGGGGCATTCGAGCAGTACTTC

D gene: .
V gene: TRBV6-1
J gene: TRBJ1-3
clone size: .
CDR3 protein: CASEAGRTGNTIYF
CDR3 DNA: TGTGCCAGCGAGGCGGGGCGAACTGGAAACACCATATATTTT

D gene: TRBD2
V gene: TRBV11-2
J gene: TRBJ2-1
clone size: .
CDR3 protein: CASSSQRGGYNEQFF
CDR3 DNA: TGTGCCAGCAGCTCTCAGCGGGGGGGGTACAATGAGCAGTTCTTC

D gene: .
V gene: TRBV25-1
J gene: TRBJ2-1
clone size: .
CDR3 protein: CASSNGFSYNEQFF
CDR3 DNA: TGTGCCAGCAGTAACGGATTCTCCTACAATGAGCAGTTCTTC

D gene: .
V gene: TRBV27
J gene: TRBJ1-1
clone size: .
CDR3 protein: CASKFVGTEAFF
CDR3 DNA: TGTGCCAGCAAATTCGTGGGAACTGAAGCTTTCTTT

D gene: .
V gene: TRBV30
J gene: TRBJ2-6
clone size: .
CDR3 protein: CAWRVSGANVLTF
CDR3 DNA: TGTGCCTGGAGAGTCTCTGGGGCCAACGTCCTGACTTTC

D gene: TRBD1
V gene: TRBV4-1
J gene: TRBJ1-1
clone size: .
CDR3 protein: CASSQRGQGRAAGTEAFF
CDR3 DNA: TGCGCCAGCAGCCAACGCGGACAGGGTAGGGCCGCGGGGACTGAAGCTTTCTTT

D gene: TRBD1
V gene: TRBV5-6
J gene: TRBJ1-1
clone size: .
CDR3 protein: CASSSYGQGYTEAFF
CDR3 DNA: TGTGCCAGCAGCTCATACGGACAGGGTTACACTGAAGCTTTCTTT

D gene: .
V gene: TRBV29-1
J gene: TRBJ2-6
clone size: .
CDR3 protein: CSVGIGTSSSGANVLTF
CDR3 DNA: TGCAGCGTTGGAATAGGGACTTCCAGCTCTGGGGCCAACGTCCTGACTTTC

D gene: TRBD2
V gene: TRBV14
J gene: TRBJ2-1
clone size: .
CDR3 protein: CASSLGLAGNNEQFF
CDR3 DNA: TGTGCCAGCAGCCTGGGACTAGCGGGAAACAATGAGCAGTTCTTC

D gene: .
V gene: TRBV7-2
J gene: TRBJ1-5
clone size: .
CDR3 protein: CASSLNTGYQPQHF
CDR3 DNA: TGTGCCAGCAGCTTAAATACAGGCTATCAGCCCCAGCATTTT

D gene: TRBD2
V gene: TRBV5-1
J gene: TRBJ2-5
clone size: .
CDR3 protein: CASSSVAGQETQYF
CDR3 DNA: TGCGCCAGCAGCTCGGTAGCGGGACAAGAGACCCAGTACTTC

D gene: TRBD2
V gene: TRBV14
J gene: TRBJ2-3
clone size: .
CDR3 protein: CASSPGLATDTQYF
CDR3 DNA: TGTGCCAGCAGCCCTGGACTAGCCACAGATACGCAGTATTTT

D gene: TRBD2
V gene: TRBV6-6
J gene: TRBJ2-7
clone size: .
CDR3 protein: CASSRTSGSYEQYF
CDR3 DNA: TGTGCCAGCAGTCGGACTAGCGGATCCTACGAGCAGTACTTC

D gene: .
V gene: TRBV10-3
J gene: TRBJ1-2
clone size: once
CDR3 protein: CAISFRDPYGYTF
CDR3 DNA: TGTGCCATCAGTTTCCGGGACCCCTATGGCTACACCTTC

D gene: TRBD1
V gene: TRBV6-6
J gene: TRBJ1-1
clone size: .
CDR3 protein: CASSRGQKNTEAFF
CDR3 DNA: TGTGCCAGCAGCCGGGGACAGAAGAACACTGAAGCTTTCTTT

D gene: .
V gene: TRBV27
J gene: TRBJ2-7
clone size: .
CDR3 protein: CASSLNPTDSSYEQYF
CDR3 DNA: TGTGCCAGCAGTTTAAACCCGACAGACAGTTCCTACGAGCAGTACTTC

D gene: TRBD2
V gene: TRBV9
J gene: TRBJ2-1
clone size: .
CDR3 protein: CASSVGTSGSHEQFF
CDR3 DNA: TGTGCCAGCAGCGTTGGGACTAGCGGGAGCCATGAGCAGTTCTTC

D gene: .
V gene: TRBV13
J gene: TRBJ2-3
clone size: .
CDR3 protein: CASSDLKISTDTQYF
CDR3 DNA: TGTGCCAGCAGCGACCTGAAGATATCAACAGATACGCAGTATTTT

D gene: TRBD1
V gene: TRBV27
J gene: TRBJ1-2
clone size: .
CDR3 protein: CASSALDRLDGYTF
CDR3 DNA: TGTGCCAGCAGTGCTTTGGACAGGTTGGATGGCTACACCTTC

D gene: .
V gene: TRBV9
J gene: TRBJ2-1
clone size: once
CDR3 protein: CASTPPGYNEQFF
CDR3 DNA: TGTGCCAGCACCCCCCCGGGGTACAATGAGCAGTTCTTC

D gene: TRBD2
V gene: TRBV7-6
J gene: TRBJ2-3
clone size: .
CDR3 protein: CASSLESLAAEADTQYF
CDR3 DNA: TGTGCCAGCAGCTTAGAATCGCTAGCGGCAGAGGCAGATACGCAGTATTTT

D gene: TRBD1
V gene: TRBV28
J gene: TRBJ2-7
clone size: .
CDR3 protein: CASSSDRGHTYEQYF
CDR3 DNA: TGTGCCAGCAGCTCCGACAGGGGGCATACCTACGAGCAGTACTTC

D gene: .
V gene: TRBV13
J gene: TRBJ2-1
clone size: .
CDR3 protein: CASSLGGNPYNEQFF
CDR3 DNA: TGTGCCAGCAGCTTGGGGGGTAATCCCTACAATGAGCAGTTCTTC

D gene: .
V gene: TRBV7-2
J gene: TRBJ1-3
clone size: .
CDR3 protein: CASSPRGSGNTIYF
CDR3 DNA: TGTGCCAGCAGCCCCAGGGGCTCTGGAAACACCATATATTTT

D gene: .
V gene: TRBV29-1
J gene: TRBJ2-5
clone size: .
CDR3 protein: CSVESRQALQETQYF
CDR3 DNA: TGCAGCGTTGAGTCCCGACAGGCGTTACAAGAGACCCAGTACTTC

D gene: .
V gene: TRBV18
J gene: TRBJ2-3
clone size: .
CDR3 protein: CASSPPILPGDTQYF
CDR3 DNA: TGTGCCAGCTCACCACCGATCCTCCCCGGGGATACGCAGTATTTT